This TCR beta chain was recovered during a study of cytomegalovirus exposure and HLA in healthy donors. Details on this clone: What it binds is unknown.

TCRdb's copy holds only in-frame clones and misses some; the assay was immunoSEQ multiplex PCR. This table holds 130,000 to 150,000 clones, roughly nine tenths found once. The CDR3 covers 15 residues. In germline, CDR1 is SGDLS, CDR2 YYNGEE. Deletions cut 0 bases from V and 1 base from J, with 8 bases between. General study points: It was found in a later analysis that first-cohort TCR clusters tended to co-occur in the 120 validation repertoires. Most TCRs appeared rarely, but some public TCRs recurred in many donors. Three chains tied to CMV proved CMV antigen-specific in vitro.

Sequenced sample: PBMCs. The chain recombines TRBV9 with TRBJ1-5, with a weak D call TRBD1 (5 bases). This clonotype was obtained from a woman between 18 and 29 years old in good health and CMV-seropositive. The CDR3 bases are TGTGCCAGCAGCGTAGATGGGGGGAGCAATCAGCCCCAGCATTTT. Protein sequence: CASSVDGGSNQPQHF.